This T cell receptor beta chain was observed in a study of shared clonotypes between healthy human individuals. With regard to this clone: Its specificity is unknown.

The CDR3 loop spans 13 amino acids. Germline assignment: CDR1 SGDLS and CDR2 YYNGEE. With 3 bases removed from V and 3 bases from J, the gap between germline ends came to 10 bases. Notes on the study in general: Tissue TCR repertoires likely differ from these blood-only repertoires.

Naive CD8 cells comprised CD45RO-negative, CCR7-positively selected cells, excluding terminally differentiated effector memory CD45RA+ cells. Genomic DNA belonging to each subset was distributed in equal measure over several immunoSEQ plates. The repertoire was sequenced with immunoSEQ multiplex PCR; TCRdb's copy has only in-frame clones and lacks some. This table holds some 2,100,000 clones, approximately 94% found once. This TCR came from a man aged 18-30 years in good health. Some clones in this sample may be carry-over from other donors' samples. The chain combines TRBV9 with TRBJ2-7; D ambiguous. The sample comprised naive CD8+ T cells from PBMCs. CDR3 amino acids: CASSAFVGYEQYF. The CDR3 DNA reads TGTGCCAGCAGCGCCTTTGTGGGCTACGAGCAGTACTTC.